The rows below give T cell receptor beta chains drawn from one sample of a study of blood T cell repertoires in COVID-19. This table comes from immunoSEQ multiplex PCR, and its TCRdb copy is limited to in-frame clones, with some not included. Of some 370,000 clones in the sample, 70% to 90% were seen once. The specimen sequenced was peripheral blood. These receptors were obtained from a young woman with COVID-19, enrolled during active disease. Both conserved end residues are part of each CDR3. A D gene is named only where the DNA matches it firmly. Rows give clone size only sometimes, using once, few, many, or a class for an expanded clone.

j_call v_call d_call clone_size cdr3_aa cdr3_nt
TRBJ2-5 TRBV28 - - CASSFLQSSQETQYF TGTGCCAGCAGTTTCCTCCAGTCAAGTCAAGAGACCCAGTACTTC
TRBJ1-5 TRBV19 - - CASSPGTGYSVQPQHF TGTGCCAGTAGTCCAGGTACAGGGTACTCGGTTCAGCCCCAGCATTTT
TRBJ1-4 TRBV7-6 - - CASSWTSGSTNEKLFF TGTGCCAGCAGCTGGACCTCAGGGTCAACTAATGAAAAACTGTTTTTT
TRBJ1-6 TRBV9 TRBD1 - CASSAGQGLPGNSPLHF TGTGCCAGCAGCGCGGGACAGGGCCTACCGGGGAATTCACCCCTCCACTTT
TRBJ1-5 TRBV28 TRBD1 - CASSARGQVGNQPQHF TGTGCCAGCAGTGCCAGGGGGCAGGTTGGCAATCAGCCCCAGCATTTT
TRBJ2-1 TRBV24-1 TRBD2 - CATSDGTSGGNEQFF TGTGCCACCAGTGATGGGACTAGCGGCGGCAATGAGCAGTTCTTC
TRBJ2-2 TRBV3-1/TRBV3-2 - - CASSPLSGNTGELFF TGTGCCAGCAGCCCCTTAAGCGGGAACACCGGGGAGCTGTTTTTT
TRBJ1-3 TRBV11-2 - - CASSETAGNTIYF TGTGCCAGCAGCGAAACTGCGGGAAACACCATATATTTT
TRBJ2-7 TRBV18 - - CASSPRSSGDTYEQYF TGTGCCAGCTCACCACGATCGAGCGGGGACACCTACGAGCAGTACTTC
TRBJ2-7 TRBV3-1/TRBV3-2 - few CASSQRASYEQYF TGTGCCAGCAGCCAAAGAGCTTCCTACGAGCAGTACTTC
TRBJ2-7 TRBV6-5 TRBD2 - CATNAGTSSYEQYF TGTGCCACTAATGCCGGGACTAGCTCCTACGAGCAGTACTTC
TRBJ2-5 TRBV27 - - CASSPYRPQETQYF TGTGCCAGCAGTCCATACAGGCCCCAAGAGACCCAGTACTTC
TRBJ2-2 TRBV30 - - CASSTGTGELFF TGTGCCTCCTCCACTGGCACCGGGGAGCTGTTTTTT
TRBJ2-7 TRBV21-1 - - CASSKGLSGRSYEQYF TGTGCCAGCAGCAAAGGACTAAGCGGGAGATCTTACGAGCAGTACTTC
TRBJ2-1 TRBV10-1 TRBD1 - CASSESQGEYNEQFF TGCGCCAGCAGTGAGTCACAGGGGGAATACAATGAGCAGTTCTTC
TRBJ2-3 TRBV5-1 - - CASSDRLSTDTQYF TGCGCCAGCAGTGACAGGCTTAGCACAGATACGCAGTATTTT
TRBJ1-4 TRBV10-2 TRBD1 - CATGTGVNEKLFF TGCGCCACCGGGACAGGGGTTAATGAAAAACTGTTTTTT
TRBJ2-1 TRBV24-1 - once CATSGTGPNEQFF TGTGCCACCAGTGGAACAGGCCCGAATGAGCAGTTCTTC
TRBJ2-3 TRBV7-3 TRBD2 - CASSSTSGRETDTQYF TGTGCCAGCAGCTCCACTAGCGGGAGGGAAACAGATACGCAGTATTTT
TRBJ1-2 TRBV4-3 TRBD1 once CASSHEGGGHGYTF TGCGCCAGCAGCCATGAAGGGGGCGGGCATGGCTACACCTTC
TRBJ2-7 TRBV4-1 TRBD2 - CASSRSATSGLTLDYEQYF TGCGCCAGCAGCCGGAGTGCTACTAGCGGGCTTACCCTTGATTACGAGCAGTACTTC
TRBJ2-2 TRBV6-5 - - CASSYPLSSTGELFF TGTGCCAGCAGTTACCCACTCTCAAGCACCGGGGAGCTGTTTTTT
TRBJ1-3 TRBV30 - - CAWSVQDTIYF TGTGCCTGGAGTGTTCAGGACACCATATATTTT
TRBJ1-6 TRBV13 TRBD1 - CASSPQGAGPINSPLHF TGTGCCAGCAGCCCTCAGGGGGCTGGTCCGATTAATTCACCCCTCCACTTT
TRBJ1-1 TRBV19 - once CASSIARTAPEAFF TGTGCCAGTAGTATAGCGAGGACAGCACCTGAAGCTTTCTTT
TRBJ1-5 TRBV7-2 - - CASSSLAGPNQPQHF TGTGCCAGCAGCTCCCTCGCGGGCCCCAATCAGCCCCAGCATTTT
TRBJ2-7 TRBV21-1 - - CASSNVERGTYEQYF TGTGCCAGCAGCAATGTGGAAAGGGGCACCTACGAGCAGTACTTC
TRBJ2-5 TRBV19 - - CASSIGGQWQETQYF TGTGCCAGCAGTATCGGGGGACAGTGGCAAGAGACCCAGTACTTC
TRBJ2-5 TRBV28 TRBD2 - CASSLRLAGVLETQYF TGTGCCAGCAGCCTCCGACTAGCGGGAGTTCTCGAGACCCAGTACTTC
TRBJ1-6 TRBV5-8 TRBD1 - CASSLGGGQGDSPLHF TGTGCCAGCAGCTTGGGAGGGGGACAGGGTGATTCACCCCTCCACTTT
TRBJ2-7 TRBV7-2 - - CASSLDPSPYEQYF TGTGCCAGCAGCTTAGACCCTAGCCCCTACGAGCAGTACTTC
TRBJ1-1 TRBV2 TRBD1 - CATVAGTANTEAFF TGTGCCACGGTAGCCGGGACAGCGAACACTGAAGCTTTCTTT
TRBJ2-2 TRBV7-9 - - CASSLMLKEDTGELFF TGTGCCAGCAGCTTAATGCTCAAGGAGGACACCGGGGAGCTGTTTTTT
TRBJ1-5 TRBV19 - - CASSTGGRGNQPQHF TGTGCCAGTAGTACCGGGGGGAGAGGCAATCAGCCCCAGCATTTT
TRBJ1-4 TRBV5-1 - - CASSLLTVPNEKLFF TGCGCCAGCAGCTTGCTGACAGTTCCTAATGAAAAACTGTTTTTT
TRBJ2-3 TRBV5-1 - - CASSAAVPTDTQYF TGCGCCAGCAGCGCAGCGGTACCCACAGATACGCAGTATTTT
TRBJ2-7 TRBV19 - - CASLSPYNYEQYF TGTGCCAGCCTGAGCCCCTATAACTACGAGCAGTACTTC
TRBJ2-7 TRBV7-9 - - CASSADSFLSYEQYF TGTGCCAGCAGCGCTGACAGCTTCCTTTCCTACGAGCAGTACTTC
TRBJ2-5 TRBV28 - - CASRPQVEETQYF TGTGCCAGCAGACCACAGGTTGAGGAGACCCAGTACTTC
TRBJ2-7 TRBV6-2/TRBV6-3 TRBD2 - CASSRRTSGRVTYEQYF TGTGCCAGCAGTCGCCGGACTAGCGGGAGGGTAACCTACGAGCAGTACTTC
TRBJ2-7 TRBV2 - - CASRHRDISYEQYF TGTGCCAGCAGGCACCGGGACATCTCCTACGAGCAGTACTTC
TRBJ2-1 TRBV7-2 TRBD1 - CASSLLGQVYNEQFF TGTGCCAGCAGCTTACTAGGACAGGTCTACAATGAGCAGTTCTTC
TRBJ2-3 TRBV4-2 - - CASSQDGVRTDTQYF TGTGCCAGCAGCCAAGACGGGGTCCGCACAGATACGCAGTATTTT
TRBJ2-2 TRBV5-1 TRBD1 - CASNRGLAGELFF TGCGCCAGCAACAGGGGTCTCGCCGGGGAGCTGTTTTTT
TRBJ1-5 TRBV18 - - CASSPGGGQPQHF TGTGCCAGCTCACCCGGGGGAGGGCAGCCCCAGCATTTT
TRBJ2-7 TRBV12-3/TRBV12-4 - - CASSLGGVGEQYF TGTGCCAGCAGTTTAGGGGGGGTAGGCGAGCAGTACTTC
TRBJ2-4 TRBV7-2 - - CASSLVPGREPKNIQYF TGTGCCAGCAGCTTAGTGCCTGGTCGGGAGCCGAAAAACATTCAGTACTTC
TRBJ1-1 TRBV6-5 - - CASRVGGIGEAFF TGTGCCAGCAGGGTCGGAGGGATCGGTGAAGCTTTCTTT
TRBJ1-2 TRBV21-1 - once CASSTSTGAWGGYTF TGTGCCAGCAGCACCTCGACAGGGGCCTGGGGTGGCTACACCTTC
TRBJ2-3 TRBV9 TRBD2 - CASSVLAGVTDTQYF TGTGCCAGCAGCGTCCTAGCGGGAGTAACAGATACGCAGTATTTT
TRBJ2-7 TRBV29-1 TRBD2 - CSVGLAGYEQYF TGCAGCGTTGGGCTAGCGGGCTACGAGCAGTACTTC
TRBJ2-7 TRBV27 - - CASRRTYEQYF TGTGCCAGCAGGCGGACCTACGAGCAGTACTTC
TRBJ2-2 TRBV5-1 TRBD2 - CASSLIASGTAGELFF TGCGCCAGCAGCTTAATCGCTAGCGGGACGGCCGGGGAGCTGTTTTTT
TRBJ1-5 TRBV12-3/TRBV12-4 - - CASSPVSGQPQHF TGTGCCAGCAGCCCGGTCTCGGGTCAGCCCCAGCATTTT